Listed below are T cell receptor beta chains from one sample, sequenced in a study of blood T cells in healthy people across ages. TCRdb re-analysed the 5' RACE reads in MiXCR, keeping a single row per CDR3 protein. This sample has about 650,000 distinct CDR3 sequences, with roughly 32% found just once. Sample: blood. These receptors all stem from a woman over 75 in good health. Each CDR3 is given with its conserved first and last residue. D genes are given only for firm matches. The size entry is marked missing in some rows and otherwise reads once, few, many or a size class.

v_gene	abundance	j_gene	d_gene	CDR3nt	CDR3aa
TRBV5-1	few	TRBJ2-5	TRBD2	TGCGCCAGCAGCAGCGGGGGGGTGATAAAGACCCAGTACTTC	CASSSGGVIKTQYF
TRBV5-1	many	TRBJ2-7	NA	TGCGCCAGCAGCTTGGCCCTTGGGGTTAGCGACGAGCAGTACTTC	CASSLALGVSDEQYF
TRBV29-1	many	TRBJ1-1	TRBD1	TGCAGCGCTGGGGACAGTGAAGCTTTCTTT	CSAGDSEAFF
TRBV5-4	NA	TRBJ2-5	NA	TGTGCCAGCAGCGTCGGCGGCAGGACCATGACGGAGACCCAGTACTTC	CASSVGGRTMTETQYF
TRBV20-1	NA	TRBJ2-5	NA	TGCAGTGCCGAACCTAGAGAGACCCAGTACTTC	CSAEPRETQYF
TRBV5-1	many	TRBJ1-2	NA	TGCGCCAGCAGCTTGGATGGACAGAGCTTGTATGGCTACACCTTC	CASSLDGQSLYGYTF
TRBV7-9	many	TRBJ2-4	TRBD2	TGTGCCAGCCGACCGTGGCTAGCGGGGGTAAACATTCAGTACTTC	CASRPWLAGVNIQYF
TRBV15	NA	TRBJ2-5	NA	TGTGCCACCAGCAGAATAGGGGTGGAGACCCAGTACTTC	CATSRIGVETQYF
TRBV20-1	NA	TRBJ2-4	NA	TGCAGTGCTAGATTGGGTCTAGCCAAAAACATTCAGTACTTC	CSARLGLAKNIQYF
TRBV6-2/TRBV6-3	NA	TRBJ1-5	NA	TGTGCCAGCAGTTACGATCCGCAGGACGTTAAGAACAGGTTACATAGCAATCAGCCCCAGCATTTT	CASSYDPQDVKNRLHSNQPQHF
TRBV7-9	few	TRBJ1-6	NA	TGTGCCAGCAGCTTAGCGGGCGCCGCCACTTCACCCCTCCACTTT	CASSLAGAATSPLHF
TRBV7-9	NA	TRBJ2-5	TRBD1	TGTGCCAGCAGCCGGACAGGGGTCCAAGAGACCCGGTACTTC	CASSRTGVQETRYF
TRBV6-2/TRBV6-3	many	TRBJ2-7	TRBD2	TGTGCCAGCAGACCCAGCGGGGGGGCCCTCTACGAGCAGTACTTC	CASRPSGGALYEQYF
TRBV9	many	TRBJ2-5	NA	TGTGCCAGCAGCGTAGATCCGGGCCAAGAGACCCAGTACTTC	CASSVDPGQETQYF
TRBV9	many	TRBJ2-3	NA	TGTGCCAGCAGCCCTGGCACCCTACCGACAGATACGCAGTATTTT	CASSPGTLPTDTQYF
TRBV11-2	NA	TRBJ2-2	NA	TGTGCCAGCAGCGTACATGCGAGCACCGGGGAGCTGTTTTTT	CASSVHASTGELFF
TRBV3-1	many	TRBJ2-7	NA	TGTGCCAGCAGCCGTCTTGGGCTGGGCGAGCAGTACTTC	CASSRLGLGEQYF
TRBV5-1	many	TRBJ2-1	TRBD2	TGCGCCAGCAGCTTGACTAGCGGGGATATTTCCTACAATGAGCAGTTCTTC	CASSLTSGDISYNEQFF
TRBV3-1	NA	TRBJ1-4	NA	TGTGCCAGCAGCCAAATCCAGGCCGAAAAACTGTTTTTT	CASSQIQAEKLFF
TRBV6-5	few	TRBJ1-5	NA	TGTGCCAGCAGCCCCGGGTTCCCTCGGGGTCAGCCCCAGCATTTT	CASSPGFPRGQPQHF
TRBV6-6	NA	TRBJ1-2	NA	TGTGCCAGCACTCTTACAGCGGACTCCTATGGCTACACCTTC	CASTLTADSYGYTF
TRBV6-5	few	TRBJ2-1	NA	TGTGCCAGCAGTTACAGCGGGCAGATGAATGAGCAGTTCTTC	CASSYSGQMNEQFF
TRBV5-1	NA	TRBJ1-4	NA	TGTGCCAGCAGCCCCGGGAGGGGGTCAACTAATGAAAAACTGTTTTTT	CASSPGRGSTNEKLFF
TRBV30	many	TRBJ1-1	NA	TGTGCCTGGAGTTCGGTGGGAAACACTGAAGCTTTCTTT	CAWSSVGNTEAFF
TRBV29-1	few	TRBJ1-2	NA	TGCAGCGTTGGGAGCGCCTATGGCTACACCTTC	CSVGSAYGYTF
TRBV20-1	many	TRBJ2-5	NA	TGCAGTGCTTCCCTAGCGGAGGGGGCGACCCAGTACTTC	CSASLAEGATQYF
TRBV20-1	NA	TRBJ2-7	TRBD1	TGCAGCCAAATAGGACAGGGGGGCGCCCAGTACTTC	CSQIGQGGAQYF
TRBV12-3/TRBV12-4	many	TRBJ2-1	TRBD1	TGTGCCAGCAGTATGACAGGGGGCGCCTACAATGAGCAGTTCTTC	CASSMTGGAYNEQFF
TRBV28	NA	TRBJ1-2	NA	TGTGCCAGCAGTCCAGCGGGGTTGGTTGGGTATGGCTACACCTTC	CASSPAGLVGYGYTF